The present T cell receptor (beta chain) was sequenced within a study of T-cell reconstitution after alpha-beta-depleted transplantation in children. Notes on the study in general: After transplant, at about two months, alpha-beta T cells were reportedly derived from several hundred expanded graft clones. Some patients showed high day-60 TCRbeta diversity, which derived from surviving recipient T cells and thymic progenitors. T cells produced anew were the main source of T-cell counts and diversity one year after transplant.

Unique molecular identifiers tagged the TCRbeta library. TCRdb reprocessed the PCR reads via MiXCR and lists one record per CDR3 protein. The data contain about 980,000 distinct CDR3 sequences, about 30% of them singletons. The CDR3 consists of 12 residues. V lost 3 bases and J lost 6, with 7 bases in between. Comment on this clonotype: Its specificity is unknown.

The J gene is TRBJ2-3, the V gene TRBV12-3 or TRBV12-4; D is unclear. This TCR derives from a boy in the first two years of life who had a stem cell transplant for SCID, so the T cells may come from the graft donor. Specimen: PBMCs, mostly from graft donor cells, collected 360 days after TCRalphabeta/CD19-depleted stem cell transplant. The CDR3 sequence: CASSFHVDTQYF. The CDR3 DNA reads as TGTGCCAGCAGTTTCCACGTTGATACGCAGTATTTT.